A single sample gave rise to the 17 T cell receptor beta chains below, sequenced in a study of cytomegalovirus exposure and HLA in healthy donors. The PCR employed 60 Vbeta primers together with 13 Jbeta primers. Assay: immunoSEQ multiplex PCR; the TCRdb copy retains only in-frame clones and omits some. The sample has 150,000 to 200,000 clones; approximately 80% are singletons. What was sequenced was PBMCs. The receptors were sampled from a woman in her thirties or forties in good health and CMV-seropositive.

The chain joins TRBV15 to TRBJ1-3; a possible D gene is TRBD1 (6 bases). The CDR3 sequence is 17 residues long. Germline-derived CDR1 and CDR2 are LNHNV and YYDKDF (reference sequence). Trimming cost V 1 base and J 1 base, with 14 bases left between them. Here the CDR3 reads CATSRGQGIVSGNTIYF. The CDR3 region has the DNA TGTGCCACCAGCAGAGGCCAGGGGATAGTTTCTGGAAACACCATATATTTT.

The rearrangement uses TRBV27 and TRBJ2-5, with 12 bases fitting TRBD2. Germline CDR1 is MNHEY and CDR2 is SMNVEV (reference sequence). The CDR3 spans 15 residues. Losses at the gene ends were 6 bases for V and 3 bases for J; bases not matched to a gene: 5. The CDR3 sequence is CASSQTSGREETQYF. In DNA, the CDR3 is TGTGCCAGCAGCCAGACTAGCGGGAGAGAAGAGACCCAGTACTTC.

CDR3 residues: CASDDGYNEQFF. The CDR3 region has the DNA TGTGCCAGCGATGACGGGTACAATGAGCAGTTCTTC. The V call is TRBV6-5, the J call TRBJ2-1; unclear D gene. The CDR3 is 12 amino acids. Trimming removed 8 bases from V and 4 bases from J, with 9 bases in between. Germline CDR1 and CDR2: MNHEY and SVGAGI.

This clone is a singleton in its sample. The chain employs TRBV5-4 and TRBJ1-2; D unresolved. The CDR3 consists of 13 residues. The V gene lost 4 bases and the J gene lost 1 base, with 8 bases spanning the gap. Germline values: CDR1 SGHNT, CDR2 YYREEE (reference sequence). The CDR3 loop reads CASSELRNYGYTF. The CDR3 DNA reads as TGTGCCAGCAGCGAACTCCGTAACTATGGCTACACCTTC.

The genes are TRBV10-1 and TRBJ2-5; D gene unclear. The V and J ends lost 10 bases and 5 bases respectively, with 8 bases between them. This CDR3 spans 10 amino acids. Germline CDR1 WNHNN, CDR2 SYGVQD (reference sequence). The CDR3 is CATAWETQYF. CDR3 sequence (DNA): TGCGCCACCGCGTGGGAGACCCAGTACTTC.

This chain links TRBV4-3 with TRBJ2-2, with D perhaps TRBD2 (5 bases). This CDR3 comprises 13 residues. V lost 0 bases and J 7 bases, leaving 6 bases between the germline ends. Germline V gene lookup returns CDR1 LGHNA and CDR2 YSLEER. CDR3 residues: CASSQDRGGELFF. The CDR3 DNA sequence: TGCGCCAGCAGCCAAGATCGGGGCGGGGAGCTGTTTTTT.

The rearrangement links TRBV28 to TRBJ1-5; TRBD1 is a possible D gene (6 bases). The germline V and J ends were trimmed by 3 bases and 7 bases, with 13 bases remaining between them. Germline-derived CDR1 and CDR2 are MDHEN and SYDVKM. This CDR3 region has 14 residues. CDR3 sequence: CASSFLQGSQPQHF. In DNA form, the CDR3 reads TGTGCCAGCAGTTTCCTCCAGGGGTCCCAGCCCCAGCATTTT. Combining the CDR3 with reference TRBV28 and TRBJ1-5 gives the whole variable domain DVKVTQSSRYLVKRTGEKVFLECVQDMDHENMFWYRQDPGLGLRLIYFSYDVKMKEKGDIPEGYSVSREKKERFSLILESASTNQTSMYLCASSFLQGSQPQHFGDGTRLSIL.

There are a few counts of this clone. The chain uses TRBV29-1 and TRBJ2-2, with TRBD1 matching over 8 bases. The CDR3 consists of 16 residues. Germline trimming cut 4 bases from V and 1 base from J; bases unmatched to any gene: 8. Germline CDR1 is SQVTM and CDR2 is ANQGSEA. CDR3 in amino acids: CSVAPRGRRNTGELFF. In nucleotides, the CDR3 is TGCAGCGTTGCCCCCAGGGGGCGAAGGAACACCGGGGAGCTGTTTTTT.

The table lists this clone with a count of one. The chain couples TRBV4-1 to TRBJ2-2; possible D gene TRBD1, 5 bases. CDR1 is MGHRA and CDR2 is YSYEKL in the germline V gene. The CDR3 covers 16 residues. V dropped 2 bases and J dropped 0 bases, with 10 bases sitting between them. CDR3 region: CASSQQGTANTGELFF. The CDR3 DNA follows: TGCGCCAGCAGCCAACAGGGTACCGCGAACACCGGGGAGCTGTTTTTT.

The V gene is TRBV27, the J gene TRBJ2-3; 9 bases agree with TRBD1. The germline V gene has CDR1 MNHEY and CDR2 SMNVEV (reference sequence). The trim removed 5 bases at V and 4 bases at J, leaving 4 bases unmatched. The CDR3 is made up of 14 amino acids. The CDR3 nucleotides read TGTGCCAGCAGTGACACAGGGGGCGCAGATACGCAGTATTTT. Translated, it gives CASSDTGGADTQYF.

The rearrangement uses TRBV30 and TRBJ2-7; D possibly corresponds to TRBD1 (5 bases). The CDR3 spans 14 residues. V was clipped by 1 base and J by 3 bases, with 13 bases between them. The germline gives CDR1 GTSNPN, CDR2 SVGIG (reference sequence). CDR3 region: CAWSEGPNLYEQYF. The CDR3 bases are TGTGCCTGGAGTGAGGGGCCAAACCTCTACGAGCAGTACTTC.

The chain couples TRBV9 to TRBJ1-4; the match to TRBD1 covers 8 bases. J was trimmed by 6 bases and V by 0 bases; bases with no gene match: 4. Germline-derived CDR1 and CDR2 are SGDLS and YYNGEE. The CDR3 length is 15 residues. In DNA form, the CDR3 reads TGTGCCAGCAGCGTAGCGGAGACAGGGGATGAAAAACTGTTTTTT. It is translated as CASSVAETGDEKLFF.

V is TRBV30 and J is TRBJ2-7; D remains unclear. The germline gives CDR1 GTSNPN, CDR2 SVGIG (reference sequence). The V end lost 5 bases, the J end lost 4 bases, and 9 bases lay between the germline ends. CDR3 length: 11 residues. DNA for the CDR3: TGTGCCTGGTCCACCGAGTACGAGCAGTACTTC. Protein sequence: CAWSTEYEQYF.

The CDR3 DNA reads TGTGCCAGCAGCTTGGGGCAGGGCCCTAGCACAGATACGCAGTATTTT. It encodes CASSLGQGPSTDTQYF. V is TRBV5-4 and J is TRBJ2-3; a weak D match, TRBD1 (5 bases). V lost 0 bases and J 0 bases, leaving 11 bases between the germline ends. The CDR3 has 16 residues. Per the germline V gene, CDR1 is SGHNT and CDR2 is YYREEE (reference sequence).

The chain joins TRBV13 to TRBJ1-6; no reliable D call. The CDR3 sequence is 16 residues long. The V end was cut by 2 bases, the J end by 6 bases, with 14 bases between. CDR1 PRHDT and CDR2 FYEKMQ come from the germline V gene (reference sequence). The DNA of the CDR3 is TGTGCCAGCAGCTTACACACGGATACGGGTAATTCACCCCTCCACTTT. This codes for CASSLHTDTGNSPLHF.

V and J are TRBV6-1 and TRBJ1-3; D is unresolved. CDR1 and CDR2 from the germline V gene are MNHNS and SASEGT. The CDR3 covers 14 residues. V was trimmed by 2 bases and J by 4 bases, leaving 9 bases between them. CDR3 loop: CASSEFGAGNTIYF. CDR3 DNA sequence: TGTGCCAGCAGTGAATTCGGAGCGGGAAACACCATATATTTT.

This chain joins TRBV7-9 and TRBJ2-7; perhaps TRBD2 as D (7 bases). The germline V and J ends were trimmed by 5 bases and 2 bases, with 13 bases remaining between them. CDR1 is SEHNR, CDR2 FQNEAQ, per germline (reference sequence). The CDR3 sequence is 14 residues long. The CDR3 nucleotides are TGTGCCAGCAGCCTCGGGGGGCTTACCTACGAGCAGTACTTC. Translating it yields CASSLGGLTYEQYF.